This T cell receptor beta chain was identified during a study of human T cells and chemical hapten exposure. Looking at the study overall: How much TCR each sample yielded varied, mostly because pooled library volumes differed slightly. Study-level results: Unchanged with DPC sensitization were TCRs above 1 in 1000 frequency.

As the library was built, unique molecular identifiers were attached to individual cDNA molecules. Authors' processing steps: Across samples, TCR counts had a median of roughly 100,000 and ranged from about 23,224 to 700,000. Using its own MiXCR run on the RACE reads, TCRdb lists one record per CDR3 protein. TCRdb's processing, not the authors', yielded these V and J calls. In the table there are roughly 130,000 distinct CDR3 sequences, around 8.2% of which are singletons. CDR3 length: 14 amino acids. The time point was: healthy volunteer bleed at 2 weeks. Extraction yielded total RNA from whole blood (unfractionated). As concerns this clonotype: What it binds is unknown. A much larger clone is a single base away; this may be a read error.

The chain joins TRBV21-1 to TRBJ1-6. TRBV21-1 is a known pseudogene. The sequence derives from a male donor in good health. Some clones in this sample may be carry-over from other donors' samples. The sequenced sample consisted of whole blood. CDR3 in DNA: TGTGCCAGCACCGACGTGAAGGGTTATTCACCCCTCCACTTT. It codes for CASTDVKGYSPLHF.